The T cell receptor (beta chain) described here comes from a study of T cells in Graves' hyperthyroidism and ophthalmopathy. Findings and limits, study-wide: Blood also showed most of the thyroid clonotypes that were expanded above 0.001. Progression to ophthalmopathy was predicted a median of roughly 6.8 months early. Ophthalmopathy stood apart from stable hyperthyroidism in a 13 V-J model.

With respect to this clonotype: Its cognate antigen is unknown. A read error is possible here, since a much larger clone lies one base away.

Amplification of TCR beta CDR3 regions was performed using RNA transcripts as template. A set of HTBI primers served as the primers for a first-round RT-PCR of the TCR CDR3. TCRdb reprocessed the multiplex PCR reads with MiXCR, giving one entry per CDR3 protein. Here the sample spans roughly 500,000 distinct CDR3 sequences, just over 45% being singletons. Germline V CDR1 and CDR2: DFQATT, SNEGSKA (reference sequence). The CDR3 length is 17 residues. Uncontrolled infection, other autoimmune disease, pregnancy or lactation barred patients from enrollment. The TCR originated in an adult woman with Graves' disease, either hyperthyroidism or ophthalmopathy (not recorded which). The sequencing sample was made of peripheral blood or thyroid tissue (not recorded which). The V call is TRBV20-1, the J call TRBJ2-6; D might be TRBD1 or TRBD2, each matching 5 bases. The DNA of the CDR3 is TGCAGTGCTAGAGACCCGGTCGGGGCCTCTGGGGTCAACGTCCTGACTTTC. Residues: CSARDPVGASGVNVLTF.